The following is a T cell receptor (beta chain) sequence with its context. Its antigen is as yet unknown. The data derive from a study of shared clonotypes between healthy human individuals. In the study overall: A few men and a couple of women, aged 18 to 49, were donors.

Study-wide findings and caveats: Shared clonotypes across all four donors exceeded non-shared ones in generation probability. Larger richness was generally estimated for naive than memory subsets.

Between the trimmed V and J ends, which lost 2 bases and 3 bases, there was a span of 8 bases. Germline assignment: CDR1 SNHLY and CDR2 FYNNEI. This CDR3 has 14 residues. Template for every sorted-subset replicate PCR totaled around 200 ng DNA, some 30,000 T cell genomes. Clones were read by immunoSEQ multiplex PCR, and TCRdb kept only the in-frame ones, dropping some. The table has 2.3 million or so clones, just over 90% seen once. The sequenced material came from naive CD4+ T cells from PBMCs. Subset given: CD45RA+ positively selected. This chain joins TRBV2 and TRBJ1-5; D gene ambiguous. This clonotype was sampled from a man aged 18 to 29 in good health. Some clones in this sample may be carry-over from other donors' samples. The DNA for the CDR3 is TGTGCCAGCAGTGAAAGTCACCCCAATCAGCCCCAGCATTTT. Translation: CASSESHPNQPQHF.